A selection of T cell receptor beta chains follows, all from one sample in a study of blood T cell repertoires in COVID-19. Assay: immunoSEQ multiplex PCR; the TCRdb copy retains only in-frame clones and omits some. The sample includes about 160,000 clones, roughly 93% of them seen just once. Sample: peripheral blood. These receptors were obtained from a man between 18 and 35 years old with acute or convalescent COVID-19. Each CDR3 is given with its conserved first and last residue. The order of the fields is CDR3 DNA, CDR3 protein, CDR3 length, D gene, V gene, clone size, J gene. A D gene is named only where the DNA matches it firmly. Clone size, where shown, is once, few, many, or a class for clones that have expanded.

TGTGCCAGCAGCCCTCGGGACAGGGCCTACGAGCAGTACTTC | CASSPRDRAYEQYF | 14 | TRBD1 | TRBV7-8 | . | TRBJ2-7
TGTGCCACCAGTGATCGCACCGGGACAGGAGACAATGAGCAGTTCTTC | CATSDRTGTGDNEQFF | 16 | TRBD1 | TRBV24-1 | . | TRBJ2-1
TGCGCCAGCACCCCGGGACTAGCGGGAGGCCGCTCCTACGAGCAGTACTTC | CASTPGLAGGRSYEQYF | 17 | TRBD2 | TRBV5-1 | . | TRBJ2-7
TGTGCCACCAGTGATACCGGGACTAGCGGAAATGAGCAGTTCTTC | CATSDTGTSGNEQFF | 15 | TRBD2 | TRBV24-1 | . | TRBJ2-1
TGTGCCAGTAGTATAGGGACAGGGTTCTCTGGAAACACCATATATTTT | CASSIGTGFSGNTIYF | 16 | TRBD1 | TRBV19 | . | TRBJ1-3
TGTGCCAGCACCCCCGCCGGTGTCATGAACACTGAAGCTTTCTTT | CASTPAGVMNTEAFF | 15 | . | TRBV6-5 | . | TRBJ1-1
TGTGCCAGCTCACTGTTATCCACTCTCGACAATCAGCCCCAGCATTTT | CASSLLSTLDNQPQHF | 16 | . | TRBV18 | once | TRBJ1-5
TGTGCCAGTAGTTCACAGGGGACCTATAATTCACCCCTCCACTTT | CASSSQGTYNSPLHF | 15 | TRBD1 | TRBV19 | . | TRBJ1-6
TGTGCCAGCAGTTACTCGCCAGATAGCAATCAGCCCCAGCATTTT | CASSYSPDSNQPQHF | 15 | . | TRBV6-6 | . | TRBJ1-5
TGTGCCAGCAGCCCAAGAACACTCACCGCGGGTAATGAAAAACTGTTTTTT | CASSPRTLTAGNEKLFF | 17 | . | TRBV3-1/TRBV3-2 | . | TRBJ1-4
TGTGCCAGCAGCTTAGTTCGAGGGAACGACTACGAGCAGTACTTC | CASSLVRGNDYEQYF | 15 | . | TRBV11-2 | . | TRBJ2-7
TGCGCCAGCAGCTTGGGGCAGTACAATGAGCAGTTCTTC | CASSLGQYNEQFF | 13 | . | TRBV5-1 | . | TRBJ2-1
TGTGCCAGCAGCTTAGCCCTTGGCTACACCTTC | CASSLALGYTF | 11 | . | TRBV7-9 | . | TRBJ1-2
TGTGCCTGCCAACGGACAGGGTACCAAGAGACCCAGTACTTC | CACQRTGYQETQYF | 14 | TRBD1 | TRBV30 | . | TRBJ2-5
TGTGCCAGCAGCATGCAGGGTACCGGGGAGCTGTTTTTT | CASSMQGTGELFF | 13 | . | TRBV11-3 | . | TRBJ2-2
TGTGCCTGGAGTAGGGGGAGGGTGGCGAACACCGGGGAGCTGTTTTTT | CAWSRGRVANTGELFF | 16 | . | TRBV30 | . | TRBJ2-2
TGTGCCAGCAGTGCTTCGGGGGTTGGCGATTCACCCCTCCACTTT | CASSASGVGDSPLHF | 15 | . | TRBV2 | . | TRBJ1-6
TGCGCCAGCAGCTTGGGGACTAGCGAAGAGACCCAGTACTTC | CASSLGTSEETQYF | 14 | TRBD2 | TRBV5-1 | once | TRBJ2-5
TGTGCCAGCAGCGTGAGCGTACACCCCCAAGAGACCCAGTACTTC | CASSVSVHPQETQYF | 15 | . | TRBV9 | . | TRBJ2-5
TGTGCCAGCAGTTTAACAGGGTTCCCTAACACTGAAGCTTTCTTT | CASSLTGFPNTEAFF | 15 | . | TRBV27 | . | TRBJ1-1
TGCGCCAGCAGCCAAGACCCCAGGGGGCATGAAAAACTGTTTTTT | CASSQDPRGHEKLFF | 15 | TRBD1 | TRBV4-1 | . | TRBJ1-4
TGTGCCAGCAGCCCTAGGACAGACCCCTACGAGCAGTACTTC | CASSPRTDPYEQYF | 14 | . | TRBV5-4 | . | TRBJ2-7
TGTGCCAGCAGCTTAGCGGGAGGGCCCGAGCAGTACTTC | CASSLAGGPEQYF | 13 | TRBD2 | TRBV11-2 | once | TRBJ2-7
TGTGCCTGGAGTGTACTAGCAGATACGCAGTATTTT | CAWSVLADTQYF | 12 | . | TRBV30 | . | TRBJ2-3
TGTGCCAGCAGCTTAACAGGCGGGATCGGAGATACGCAGTATTTT | CASSLTGGIGDTQYF | 15 | . | TRBV7-9 | . | TRBJ2-3
TGCGCCAGCAGCCGAAAGGGGGACACAGTTTATGGCTACACCTTC | CASSRKGDTVYGYTF | 15 | . | TRBV5-1 | . | TRBJ1-2
TGTGCCAGCTCACCCACCGGTCTCACTGAAGCTTTCTTT | CASSPTGLTEAFF | 13 | . | TRBV18 | . | TRBJ1-1
TGTGCCAGCAGACCCGGACTAGCGGGAGTTCACGAGCAGTACTTC | CASRPGLAGVHEQYF | 15 | TRBD2 | TRBV6-5 | . | TRBJ2-7
TGTGCCAGCAGCCACCTACTCGCCAACACCGGGGAGCTGTTTTTT | CASSHLLANTGELFF | 15 | . | TRBV3-1/TRBV3-2 | . | TRBJ2-2
TGTGCCACCAGTGGGGGACTAGCGGGGGGAGTAAAAGCTGCAGATACGCAGTATTTT | CATSGGLAGGVKAADTQYF | 19 | TRBD2 | TRBV24-1 | . | TRBJ2-3
TGTGCCAGCAGCGGCGTAAGTGCAGGGGGCCAAGAGACCCAGTACTTC | CASSGVSAGGQETQYF | 16 | TRBD1 | TRBV9 | . | TRBJ2-5
TGTGCCAGCAGCCAAGATGAACCAGGGAACTATGGCTACACCTTC | CASSQDEPGNYGYTF | 15 | . | TRBV3-1/TRBV3-2 | . | TRBJ1-2
TGTGCCAGCAGTGTCGGGGGAAATTCACCCCTCCACTTT | CASSVGGNSPLHF | 13 | . | TRBV2 | few | TRBJ1-6